These T cell receptor beta chains were read from a single sample in a study of blood T cell repertoires in COVID-19. TCRdb's copy holds only in-frame clones and misses some; the assay was immunoSEQ multiplex PCR. The sample includes 60,000 to 75,000 clones, 80% to 90% of them seen just once. What was sequenced was peripheral blood. The receptor set was obtained from a woman older than 75 with active COVID-19. Both conserved end residues are part of each CDR3. A D gene is named only where the DNA matches it firmly. Clone size, where shown, is once, few, many, or a class for clones that have expanded.

CDR3 DNA	CDR3 protein	V gene	J gene	clone size	D gene
TGTGCCATCAGGGGAGGGGTCCAGGGGCACACCGGGGAGCTGTTTTTT	CAIRGGVQGHTGELFF	TRBV10-3	TRBJ2-2	.	.
TGTGCCAGCAGTGAGACTAGCGGGGTCTTGGCCGGGGAGCTGTTTTTT	CASSETSGVLAGELFF	TRBV7-9	TRBJ2-2	once	TRBD2
TGTGCCAGTCAGGGGACGAACACCGGGGAGCTGTTTTTT	CASQGTNTGELFF	TRBV5-8	TRBJ2-2	.	.
TGTGCCAGCACCGGACTCAACACCGGGGAGCTGTTTTTT	CASTGLNTGELFF	TRBV9	TRBJ2-2	.	.
TGTGCCTGGAAAAACTCGGTCACCCAGTACTTC	CAWKNSVTQYF	TRBV30	TRBJ2-5	.	.
TGTGCCAGCAACAGGGACAGGGAAAACTACAATGAGCAGTTCTTC	CASNRDRENYNEQFF	TRBV21-1	TRBJ2-1	.	.
TGTGCCACCAGTGATCCGCGGGACAGTAATGAAAAACTGTTTTTT	CATSDPRDSNEKLFF	TRBV24-1	TRBJ1-4	once	TRBD1
TGTGCCAGTAGTACCCCGGACAGCCTCTTTTACGATGGCTACACCTTC	CASSTPDSLFYDGYTF	TRBV19	TRBJ1-2	.	.
TGTGCCAGCAGGTCTTTCTACAATGAGCAGTTCTTC	CASRSFYNEQFF	TRBV6-6	TRBJ2-1	.	.
TGTGCCAGCAGTCTTCTGGGCGGGGGGAGCTACGAGCAGTACTTC	CASSLLGGGSYEQYF	TRBV4-2	TRBJ2-7	.	TRBD2
TGTGCCAGTATAAGCGGTCAATCCGCCGGGGAGCTGTTTTTT	CASISGQSAGELFF	TRBV19	TRBJ2-2	once	.
TGTGCCAGCAGCTTAGGGGGGACAGGGGGCATTGTGGAGACCCAGTACTTC	CASSLGGTGGIVETQYF	TRBV7-2	TRBJ2-5	.	TRBD1
TGTGCCAGCAGTTTACGCGGGGGGTCCTACGAGCAGTACTTC	CASSLRGGSYEQYF	TRBV28	TRBJ2-7	.	TRBD2
TGCGCCAGCAGCTCTGACAGGGTAGGCCAAGAGACCCAGTACTTC	CASSSDRVGQETQYF	TRBV5-1	TRBJ2-5	.	TRBD1
TGTGCCAGCAGTTATCGACCCAACGGGGAAGTCGGTGGCTACACCTTC	CASSYRPNGEVGGYTF	TRBV27	TRBJ1-2	.	.
TGCAGCGTTGAACGGGACACGAGTTATGAAGCTTTCTTT	CSVERDTSYEAFF	TRBV29-1	TRBJ1-1	.	.
TGTGCCAGCAGCGTAGGGAGGGTAGAGACCCAGTACTTC	CASSVGRVETQYF	TRBV9	TRBJ2-5	.	.
TGCGCCAGCACTTCTAGCACAGATACGCAGTATTTT	CASTSSTDTQYF	TRBV5-1	TRBJ2-3	once	.
TGTGCCAGCAGCCGAGTTCCCCCGGGACAGGGGAACACTGAAGCTTTCTTT	CASSRVPPGQGNTEAFF	TRBV4-2	TRBJ1-1	.	TRBD1
TGCGCCAGCAGCCAGGGGGCTCAAGCGTGGAAGCTGTTTTTT	CASSQGAQAWKLFF	TRBV5-1	TRBJ2-2	.	TRBD1
TGTGCCAGCAGCTTCACTAGCGGGGGGAGCGCAGATACGCAGTATTTT	CASSFTSGGSADTQYF	TRBV11-2	TRBJ2-3	.	TRBD2
TGCGCCAGCAGGGTCGGCTACAATGAGCAGTTCTTC	CASRVGYNEQFF	TRBV5-1	TRBJ2-1	once	.
TGTGCCAGCAGTCGAGATACCAATGAGCAGTTCTTC	CASSRDTNEQFF	TRBV12-3/TRBV12-4	TRBJ2-1	.	.
TGTGCCAGCACGGGACTAGCGGGGGATCTGGAGCAGTTCTTC	CASTGLAGDLEQFF	TRBV6-5	TRBJ2-1	.	TRBD2
TGTGCCAGCAGCCCCCGAAGTGGGCTAGCGGGGATCTCCTACGAGCAGTACTTC	CASSPRSGLAGISYEQYF	TRBV3-1/TRBV3-2	TRBJ2-7	.	TRBD2
TGTGCCAGCAGTGAAGCTTACAGGGGGCGGGGGCCCGAGGCGACCCAGTACTTC	CASSEAYRGRGPEATQYF	TRBV2	TRBJ2-5	once	TRBD1
TGTGCCAGCAGCTTGCAGGGGCTCGGCTCCTACGAGCAGTACTTC	CASSLQGLGSYEQYF	TRBV5-5	TRBJ2-7	.	.
TGCGCCAGCAGACCAGGGGAAATGGACACTGAAGCTTTCTTT	CASRPGEMDTEAFF	TRBV5-1	TRBJ1-1	once	.
TGTGCCAGCAGCTTATTAACAGATACGCAGTATTTT	CASSLLTDTQYF	TRBV7-2	TRBJ2-3	.	.
TGTGCCAGCAGTGGGGGAGTGGGTCAGCCCCAGCATTTT	CASSGGVGQPQHF	TRBV2	TRBJ1-5	.	.
TGTGCCAGCAGTGAATTTAGAACAGCAGAAAAACTGTTTTTT	CASSEFRTAEKLFF	TRBV6-1	TRBJ1-4	few	.
TGTGCCAGCAGTTTGACTAGCGGGTTTTCCTACGAGCAGTACTTC	CASSLTSGFSYEQYF	TRBV2	TRBJ2-7	.	TRBD2
TGTGCCAGCTCACCACCTCCACAGGGGATCGTGGTCTTC	CASSPPPQGIVVF	TRBV18	TRBJ2-1	.	TRBD1
TGTGCCAGCAGCTCGCGGACTAGCGGCCCAGATACGCAGTATTTT	CASSSRTSGPDTQYF	TRBV7-2	TRBJ2-3	.	TRBD2
TGTGCCAGCAGCTTTGAAGGGGGTAACTCCTACGAGCAGTACTTC	CASSFEGGNSYEQYF	TRBV12-1	TRBJ2-7	few	.
TGCGCCAGCAGCCGTACCGGGACAGGGAACACTGAAGCTTTCTTT	CASSRTGTGNTEAFF	TRBV5-1	TRBJ1-1	few	TRBD1
TGTGCCAGCAGTTTATGGCAGAGCACAGATACGCAGTATTTT	CASSLWQSTDTQYF	TRBV27	TRBJ2-3	.	.
TGTGCCAGCAGCTTAGTGCTGGCGGGGGTGGGCAATGAGCAGTTCTTC	CASSLVLAGVGNEQFF	TRBV7-2	TRBJ2-1	.	TRBD2
TGTGCCAGCAGTTACTCTAGCGGGGGGATATACGAGCAGTACTTC	CASSYSSGGIYEQYF	TRBV6-5	TRBJ2-7	.	TRBD2
TGTGCCAGCTCACTGAGACGACTAGCGGGGGGGAACACAGATACGCAGTATTTT	CASSLRRLAGGNTDTQYF	TRBV18	TRBJ2-3	.	TRBD2
TGCGCCAGCAGCGTGGAACCGCAGGGAAGCAATCAGCCCCAGCATTTT	CASSVEPQGSNQPQHF	TRBV5-1	TRBJ1-5	.	.
TGTGCCAGCAGCTTAGTTAGCGGGGGGGCCAATGAGCAGTTCTTC	CASSLVSGGANEQFF	TRBV11-3	TRBJ2-1	.	TRBD2
TGTGCCAGCAGCTCAACAGGGGTGAACACCGGGGAGCTGTTTTTT	CASSSTGVNTGELFF	TRBV11-3	TRBJ2-2	once	TRBD1
TGTGCCAGCAGCTTAGACAACAGGGAAACCTACGAGCAGTACTTC	CASSLDNRETYEQYF	TRBV11-2	TRBJ2-7	.	.
TGTGCCAGCAGTGACCACCCATCGGACAGGCGAAGTCGCGAGCAGTACTTC	CASSDHPSDRRSREQYF	TRBV6-1	TRBJ2-7	.	TRBD1
TGTGCCAGCAGCCAAGAAAGGGGGCGTCGGTATGGCTACACCTTC	CASSQERGRRYGYTF	TRBV3-1/TRBV3-2	TRBJ1-2	.	TRBD1
TGTGCCAGCAGCTTAACAGGGCTGCAAGGCACTGAAGCTTTCTTT	CASSLTGLQGTEAFF	TRBV7-2	TRBJ1-1	.	.
TGTGCCAGCAGCCTGGGACAGAACCAAGAGACCCAGTACTTC	CASSLGQNQETQYF	TRBV6-5	TRBJ2-5	.	TRBD1
TGTGCCAGCTCACCCGGGACTAGCGGCTCCTACAATGAGCAGTTCTTC	CASSPGTSGSYNEQFF	TRBV18	TRBJ2-1	.	TRBD2
TGTGCCAGCAGCTTAGCATGGCAGGGTGGGGACACTGAAGCTTTCTTT	CASSLAWQGGDTEAFF	TRBV13	TRBJ1-1	.	.
TGTGCCAGCAGCTTAGCGGTTAGCGGCAACTACGAGCAGTACTTC	CASSLAVSGNYEQYF	TRBV7-2	TRBJ2-7	.	.
TGTGCCAGCAGCTTAGGACCAGCGGGACAGGGCCAAACCTATGGCTACACCTTC	CASSLGPAGQGQTYGYTF	TRBV11-2	TRBJ1-2	once	TRBD1
TGTGCCAGCAGGGGGCGAAACGATGCGAATGAAGCTTTCTTT	CASRGRNDANEAFF	TRBV10-3	TRBJ1-1	.	TRBD1